The next 5 T cell receptor beta chains were all read from a single sample in a study of T cells after yellow fever vaccination. Via MiXCR, TCRdb re-called the 5' RACE reads, giving one row per CDR3 protein. The table shows around 300,000 distinct CDR3 sequences, with roughly 3.9% occurring only once. Sequencing used PBMCs, obtained 5 days after the yellow fever booster vaccination. Receptors were obtained from a man aged 18 to 30 who received the YFV17D yellow fever vaccine.

This clonotype has a count of ten or more. The chain carries TRBV6-2 or TRBV6-3 and TRBJ2-7, with 7 nucleotides matching TRBD1. Trimming removed 6 bases from V and 2 bases from J; junction bases left unmatched: 7. Germline CDR1 reads MNHEY; CDR2 reads SVGEGT. The CDR3 runs 14 residues. CDR3: CASSRDRATYEQYV. The CDR3 nucleotides are TGTGCCAGCAGCCGCGACAGGGCTACCTACGAGCAGTACGTC.

This clonotype was recorded many times. The genes are TRBV18 and TRBJ1-1; 7 nucleotides agree with TRBD1. CDR1 KGHSH and CDR2 LQKENI come from the germline V gene. With V trimmed by 2 bases and J by 5 bases, 2 bases remained unmatched. This CDR3 is built from 13 residues. The CDR3 coding sequence is TGTGCCAGCTCACCAACAGGGGAGACTGAAGCTTTCTTT. Translation gives CASSPTGETEAFF. Full variable domain (rest looked up from reference TRBV18 and TRBJ1-1): NAGVMQNPRHLVRRRGQEARLRCSPMKGHSHVYWYRQLPEEGLKFMVYLQKENIIDESGMPKERFSAEFPKEGPSILRIQQVVRGDSAAYFCASSPTGETEAFFGQGTRLTVV.

This clonotype was observed at least ten times. The chain employs TRBV28 and TRBJ2-1, with 9 bases matching TRBD1. The V gene end was trimmed by 6 bases and the J gene end by 8 bases; junction bases not matched to a gene: 5. The germline V gene encodes CDR1 MDHEN and CDR2 SYDVKM. The CDR3 has 13 amino acids. CDR3 DNA sequence: TGTGCCAGCAGGAGAACAGGGGGCCATGAGCAGTTCTTC. Residues: CASRRTGGHEQFF.

V usage is TRBV7-9 and J usage is TRBJ1-1; weak D call: TRBD1 (5 bases). Germline values: CDR1 SEHNR, CDR2 FQNEAQ (reference sequence). This CDR3 comprises 17 residues. Trimming took 5 bases from V and 1 from J, leaving 20 bases between them. The CDR3 here is CASSRSRGGGQNTEAFF. As DNA, the CDR3 is TGTGCCAGCAGCCGTTCCCGCGGCGGGGGTCAGAACACTGAAGCTTTCTTT.

This clonotype came up a few times. V is TRBV7-3 and J is TRBJ1-5; D remains ambiguous. The V end lost 5 bases, the J end lost 7 bases, and 12 bases lay between the germline ends. The germline V gene has CDR1 SGHTA and CDR2 FQGTGA. The CDR3 is made up of 13 amino acids. CDR3 in amino acids: CASSLRPDQPQHF. Here the CDR3 DNA reads TGTGCCAGCAGCCTCCGACCGGACCAGCCCCAGCATTTT. Together with reference TRBV7-3 and TRBJ1-5, the CDR3 gives the full variable domain: GAGVSQTPSNKVTEKGKYVELRCDPISGHTALYWYRQSLGQGPEFLIYFQGTGAADDSGLPNDRFFAVRPEGSVSTLKIQRTERGDSAVYLCASSLRPDQPQHFGDGTRLSIL.